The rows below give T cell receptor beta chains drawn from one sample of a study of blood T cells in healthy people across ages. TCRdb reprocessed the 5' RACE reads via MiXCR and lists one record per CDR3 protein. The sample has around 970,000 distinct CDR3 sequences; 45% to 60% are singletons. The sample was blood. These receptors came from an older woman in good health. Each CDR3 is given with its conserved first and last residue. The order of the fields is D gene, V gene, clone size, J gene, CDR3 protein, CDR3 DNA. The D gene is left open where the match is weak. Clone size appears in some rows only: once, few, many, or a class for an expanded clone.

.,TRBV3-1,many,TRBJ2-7,CASSQGSYEQYF,TGTGCCAGCAGCCAAGGCAGCTACGAGCAGTACTTC
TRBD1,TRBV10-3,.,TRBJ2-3,CAISGTGSPDTQYF,TGTGCCATCAGTGGGACAGGGAGCCCAGATACGCAGTATTTT
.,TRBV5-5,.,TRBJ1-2,CASSFQWAGYTF,TGTGCCAGCAGCTTTCAGTGGGCTGGCTACACCTTC
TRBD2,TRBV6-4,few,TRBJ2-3,CASSETGGTQYF,TGTGCCAGCAGTGAAACGGGGGGTACGCAGTATTTT
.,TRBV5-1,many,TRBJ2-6,CASSLGWSSGANVLTF,TGCGCCAGCAGCCTAGGGTGGAGCTCTGGGGCCAACGTCCTGACTTTC
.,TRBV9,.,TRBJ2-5,CASSVISDGETQYF,TGTGCCAGCAGCGTAATAAGTGACGGGGAGACCCAGTACTTC
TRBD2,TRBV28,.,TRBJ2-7,CASSPGTSGRPYEQYF,TGTGCCAGCAGTCCAGGGACTAGCGGGAGGCCTTACGAGCAGTACTTC
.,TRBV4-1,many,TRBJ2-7,CASSPLGGNSYEQYF,TGCGCCAGCAGCCCCCTCGGCGGGAACTCCTACGAGCAGTACTTC
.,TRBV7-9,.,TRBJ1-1,CASRIVQNTEAFF,TGTGCCAGCAGGATCGTCCAGAACACTGAAGCTTTCTTT
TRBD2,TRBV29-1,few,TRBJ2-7,CSVLGSGRSRNYEQYF,TGCAGCGTTCTAGGTAGCGGGAGGTCCCGGAACTACGAGCAGTACTTC
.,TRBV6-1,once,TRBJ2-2,CAGSRHDAGELFF,TGTGCCGGATCCCGCCACGATGCCGGGGAGCTGTTTTTT
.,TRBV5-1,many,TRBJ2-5,CASSFPGETQYF,TGTGCCAGCAGTTTCCCCGGGGAGACCCAGTACTTC
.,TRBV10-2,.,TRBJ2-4,CASSPITGMGNSQYF,TGCGCCAGCAGTCCCATAACAGGGATGGGAAACAGTCAGTACTTC
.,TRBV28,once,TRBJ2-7,CASSSGALHEQYF,TGTGCCAGCAGTTCCGGAGCTCTCCACGAGCAGTACTTC
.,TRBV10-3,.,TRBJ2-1,CAIREDGGWGFEQFF,TGTGCCATCAGGGAAGATGGGGGATGGGGATTTGAGCAGTTCTTC
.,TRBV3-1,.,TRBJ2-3,CASSQLVDTQYF,TGTGCCAGCAGCCAACTTGTGGATACGCAGTATTTT